A single sample is the source of the 18 T cell receptor beta chains below, sequenced in a study of T cells in Graves' hyperthyroidism and ophthalmopathy. The investigators amplified TCR beta CDR3 regions from RNA transcripts. During a first-round RT-PCR of the TCR CDR3, the HTBI primer set was used. One entry per CDR3 protein results from TCRdb running MiXCR on the multiplex PCR reads. The data show a few hundred thousand distinct CDR3 sequences, 15% to 20% seen once. Sample: blood. Receptors originate from a woman aged 60-75 years with Graves' ophthalmopathy.

This clonotype appeared many times. This chain uses TRBV2 with TRBJ1-2, with 8 bases that match TRBD1. Germline CDR1 reads SNHLY; CDR2 reads FYNNEI. Trimming at V came to 7 bases and at J to 0 bases, leaving 7 bases not matched to a gene. This CDR3 contains 15 residues. The CDR3 protein is CASNRQGPANYGYTF. The CDR3 DNA follows: TGTGCCAGCAATCGACAGGGGCCAGCTAACTATGGCTACACCTTC.

This clonotype occurred a few times. The J gene is TRBJ1-4, the V gene TRBV27; D is unclear. CDR1 is MNHEY, CDR2 SMNVEV, per germline (reference sequence). V lost 0 bases and J 8 bases, leaving 19 bases between the germline ends. The CDR3 contains 17 residues. CDR3 loop: CASSLSNRGSPWEKLFF. DNA for the CDR3: TGTGCCAGCAGTTTATCGAACCGAGGGAGCCCGTGGGAAAAACTGTTTTTT.

This clonotype was seen only a few times. One junction end does not reproduce the germline sequence, and a read error may be involved. This chain connects TRBV12-3 or TRBV12-4 to TRBJ2-3; 14 nucleotides agree with TRBD2. This CDR3 contains 19 residues. CDR3 nucleotide sequence: TGTGCCAGCAGCAACTCCGGGACTAGCGGGGGTATAAGCACAAATACGCAGTATTTT. It codes for CASSNSGTSGGISTNTQYF.

At least ten counts were recorded for this clonotype. The J gene is TRBJ1-1, the V gene TRBV4-2; D gene ambiguous. The CDR3 contains 14 residues. Germline V lookup: CDR1 LGHNA, CDR2 YNFKEQ. The V end was cut by 5 bases, the J end by 3 bases, with 13 bases between. The DNA for the CDR3 is TGTGCCAGCAGCGCGGCCCGGGGTGACACTGAAGCTTTCTTT. Amino acids: CASSAARGDTEAFF.

This clonotype has at least ten counts. The gene calls are TRBV9 and TRBJ2-7; the match to TRBD2 covers 11 bases. Germline CDR1 SGDLS, CDR2 YYNGEE. J was trimmed by 4 bases and V by 3 bases; bases with no gene match: 6. The CDR3 spans 15 residues. The CDR3 region has the DNA TGTGCCAGCAGCGCTGGGGGGACTAGCGGTTACGAGCAGTACTTC. Residues: CASSAGGTSGYEQYF.

This clonotype was observed at least ten times. As DNA, the CDR3 is TGCGCCAGCAGAATGTGGGGACAAGACACAGATACGCAGTATTTT. Translation gives CASRMWGQDTDTQYF. The chain is built from TRBV5-1 and TRBJ2-3, with a possible D match to TRBD1 (6 bases). Trimming took off 5 bases at V and 2 bases at J, with 15 bases between the two ends. CDR3 length: 15 residues. Germline CDR1 SGHRS, CDR2 YFSETQ.

This clonotype was seen many times. The CDR3 DNA reads TGTGCCAGCAGCTTCCCGGGACAGGGGGGCGAGCAGTACTTC. Translation: CASSFPGQGGEQYF. This chain links TRBV5-8 with TRBJ2-7; the match to TRBD1 covers 11 bases. The germline V gene encodes CDR1 SGHTS and CDR2 YDEGEE. J was trimmed by 6 bases and V by 2 bases; bases with no gene match: 4. This CDR3 has 14 residues. The variable domain in full, with the rest retrieved from reference TRBV5-8 and TRBJ2-7, is EAGVTQSPTHLIKTRGQQATLRCSPISGHTSVYWYQQALGLGLQFLLWYDEGEERNRGNFPPRFSGRQFPNYSSELNVNALELEDSALYLCASSFPGQGGEQYFGPGTRLTVT.

This clonotype was found a few times. This chain uses TRBV9 with TRBJ2-4; TRBD2 matches at 10 bases. CDR1 is SGDLS and CDR2 is YYNGEE in the germline V gene. V lost 3 bases and J lost 8; bases outside the gene matches: 5. This CDR3 region has 14 residues. This CDR3 reads CASSAELAGYIQYF. As DNA, the CDR3 is TGTGCCAGCAGCGCAGAACTAGCGGGGTACATTCAGTACTTC.

The chain joins TRBV6-1 to TRBJ2-6, with 8 bases matching TRBD1. With 6 bases clipped from V and 1 base from J, the junction kept 5 bases outside the gene matches. Germline loops: CDR1 MNHNS, CDR2 SASEGT. The CDR3 spans 16 residues. As DNA, the CDR3 is TGTGCCAGCAGCAGGGGGCTAACTTCTGGGGCCAACGTCCTGACTTTC. It is translated as CASSRGLTSGANVLTF.

Many counts were recorded for this clonotype. The V gene is TRBV7-2, the J gene TRBJ2-5, with D maybe TRBD2 (5 bases). CDR1 is SGHTA and CDR2 is FQGNSA in the germline V gene. V was cut by 3 bases and J by 6 bases, with 8 bases left in between. This CDR3 has 12 amino acids. The CDR3: CASSFERQTQYF. Written as DNA, the CDR3 is TGTGCCAGCAGCTTCGAGCGGCAGACCCAGTACTTC. Full variable domain (outside the CDR3, taken from reference TRBV7-2 and TRBJ2-5): GAGVSQSPSNKVTEKGKDVELRCDPISGHTALYWYRQSLGQGLEFLIYFQGNSAPDKSGLPSDRFSAERTGGSVSTLTIQRTQQEDSAVYLCASSFERQTQYFGPGTRLLVL.

In its sample, this clonotype was seen many times. The J gene is TRBJ1-2, the V gene TRBV6-2 or TRBV6-3; D gene uncertain. Germline CDR1 reads MNHEY; CDR2 reads SVGEGT. The CDR3 has 15 residues. V lost 0 bases and J 0 bases, leaving 8 bases between the germline ends. Written as DNA, the CDR3 is TGTGCCAGCAGTTACTCGATCCGCGCTAACTATGGCTACACCTTC. Its protein product is CASSYSIRANYGYTF.

In its sample, this clonotype was seen many times. The V and J genes are TRBV3-2 and TRBJ2-1; TRBD1, as called in the table, went unchecked against the DNA. TRBV3-2 corresponds to a pseudogene. The CDR3 contains 16 residues. This CDR3 reads CASSQEKSWGHNEQFF. The CDR3 region has the DNA TGTGCCAGCAGCCAAGAGAAAAGTTGGGGACACAATGAGCAGTTCTTC.

This clonotype was counted a few times. V gene TRBV14 combines with J gene TRBJ1-1, with D possibly TRBD1 on 5 matching bases. The V and J ends lost 0 bases and 4 bases respectively, with 18 bases between them. This CDR3 is built from 17 residues. The germline CDR1 and CDR2 sequences are SGHDN and FVKESK. This CDR3 reads CASSQDLGWGRGTEAFF. CDR3 in DNA: TGTGCCAGCAGCCAAGATTTAGGATGGGGGAGAGGCACTGAAGCTTTCTTT.

This clonotype was seen at least ten times. The chain has TRBV20-1 and TRBJ1-1; D gene uncertain. This CDR3 is built from 11 residues. Trimming pared 6 bases from V and 7 bases from J, leaving 12 bases between. Germline-derived CDR1 and CDR2 are DFQATT and SNEGSKA (reference sequence). The CDR3 protein is CSAGRSREAFF. CDR3 in DNA: TGCAGTGCGGGGAGATCCCGTGAAGCTTTCTTT.

This clonotype was counted at least ten times. The chain uses TRBV27 and TRBJ2-5; D is unclear. Per the germline V gene, CDR1 is MNHEY and CDR2 is SMNVEV (reference sequence). The length of the CDR3 is 14 residues. Trimming pared 4 bases from V and 5 bases from J, leaving 14 bases between. The CDR3 region has the DNA TGTGCCAGCAGTTCGAGGCGCCGCTCGGAGACCCAGTACTTC. Protein product: CASSSRRRSETQYF.

This clonotype came up many times. This chain joins TRBV19 and TRBJ1-1; D ambiguous. V lost 5 bases, J lost 2 bases, and 15 bases lay in between. The CDR3 sequence is 15 residues long. Looked up from germline, CDR1 is LNHDA and CDR2 is SQIVND (reference sequence). CDR3 nucleotides: TGTGCCAGTAGTTACGGGATCAGGTATAACACTGAAGCTTTCTTT. Translating it yields CASSYGIRYNTEAFF.

This clonotype was recorded many times. This chain links TRBV30 with TRBJ2-2; tentative D call: TRBD2 (5 bases). From germline, CDR1 is GTSNPN and CDR2 SVGIG (reference sequence). The CDR3 length is 14 residues. The ends were cut back, 4 bases at V and 4 bases at J, with 13 bases in the middle. The CDR3 nucleotides read TGTGCCTGGAACCGGGCCGCGGGCACCGGGGAGCTGTTTTTT. Its protein is CAWNRAAGTGELFF.

This chain joins TRBV6-1 and TRBJ2-3, with a possible D match to TRBD2 (5 bases). The V gene's germline CDR1 is MNHNS and CDR2 SASEGT. Trimming took 5 bases from V and 0 from J, leaving 12 bases between them. CDR3 size: 15 residues. This CDR3 is CASSYSGTSTDTQYF. The DNA of the CDR3 is TGTGCCAGCAGTTATTCGGGAACTAGCACAGATACGCAGTATTTT.